This passage covers 21 T cell receptor beta chains from one sample sequenced in a study of T cell repertoires in cytomegalovirus infection. A single record per CDR3 protein comes from TCRdb applying MiXCR to the reads. The sample shows about 310,000 distinct CDR3 sequences, 15% to 20% of them seen only once. The sample comprised PBMCs. Receptors were obtained from a human donor in good health (CMV status not recorded). Some clones in this sample may be carry-over from other donors' samples.

This clonotype occurred a few times. The chain couples TRBV27 to TRBJ2-5; D remains unclear. This CDR3 spans 14 amino acids. Trimming took off 5 bases at V and 4 bases at J, with 14 bases between the two ends. CDR1 and CDR2 (germline): MNHEY, SMNVEV (reference sequence). In DNA, the CDR3 is TGTGCCAGCAGTCACTCGTTGGGCCTAGAGACCCAGTACTTC. Protein: CASSHSLGLETQYF.

CDR3 loop: CASSESTGAPGRTQYF. Written as DNA, the CDR3 is TGTGCCAGCAGTGAATCTACAGGGGCACCCGGGCGGACCCAGTACTTC. The V and J genes are TRBV28 and TRBJ2-5, with 7 bases identical to TRBD1. The germline gives CDR1 MDHEN, CDR2 SYDVKM. J lost 7 bases, V lost 5 bases, and 16 bases had no gene match. The CDR3 is 16 amino acids.

The chain has TRBV7-9 and TRBJ1-1; tentative D call: TRBD1 (6 bases). V lost 6 bases, J lost 8 bases, and 16 bases lay in between. Germline values: CDR1 SEHNR, CDR2 FQNEAQ (reference sequence). The CDR3 contains 13 residues. CDR3 region: CASRKGDGTEAFF. The CDR3 bases are TGTGCCAGCAGGAAAGGGGACGGGACAGAAGCTTTCTTT.

This chain connects TRBV28 to TRBJ2-1; no reliable D call. CDR3 length: 14 amino acids. The germline V gene encodes CDR1 MDHEN and CDR2 SYDVKM. The ends were cut back, 2 bases at V and 3 bases at J, with 8 bases in the middle. The CDR3 region has the DNA TGTGCCAGCAGTTTAAGGGCCGACTACAATGAGCAGTTCTTC. As protein: CASSLRADYNEQFF.

In this sample, this clonotype turned up many times. This chain uses TRBV11-3 with TRBJ2-6; TRBD1 agrees at 11 bases. Germline CDR1 and CDR2: SGHNT and YENEEA. The CDR3 runs to 16 residues. The V and J ends lost 5 bases and 1 base, in that order; junction bases with no gene match: 1. The CDR3 coding sequence is TGTGCCAGCAGCGGACAGGGGGCATCTGGGGCCAACGTCCTGACTTTC. Residues: CASSGQGASGANVLTF.

J is TRBJ2-2 and V is TRBV2, with TRBD1 matching over 7 bases. V lost 6 bases to trimming and J lost 6 bases; unmatched junction nucleotides: 7. CDR3 length: 14 amino acids. Per germline, CDR1 SNHLY and CDR2 FYNNEI. CDR3 in DNA: TGTGCCAGCAGGGGAATGACAGGGTCCGGGGAGCTGTTTTTT. It is translated as CASRGMTGSGELFF.

The table lists this clonotype with many counts. V gene TRBV10-3 combines with J gene TRBJ2-5; TRBD1 is a possible D gene (6 bases). Trimming took off 4 bases at V and 0 bases at J, with 18 bases between the two ends. The CDR3 is 17 residues long. CDR1 is ENHRY, CDR2 SYGVKD, per germline. The CDR3 nucleotides read TGTGCCATCAGTGTCACACAGGGAGCCAATAACCAAGAGACCCAGTACTTC. Protein product: CAISVTQGANNQETQYF.

This clonotype was detected a few times. This chain links TRBV27 with TRBJ1-6; 10 bases agree with TRBD1. The V gene end was trimmed by 7 bases and the J gene end by 1 base; junction bases not matched to a gene: 13. Germline loops: CDR1 MNHEY, CDR2 SMNVEV (reference sequence). The CDR3 consists of 19 residues. This chain's CDR3 is CASTKGQGFTDSYNSPLHF. CDR3 sequence (DNA): TGTGCCAGCACAAAGGGACAGGGGTTTACTGATTCCTATAATTCACCCCTCCACTTT.

The sample holds many counts of this clonotype. The gene calls are TRBV7-8 and TRBJ2-3; tentatively, D is TRBD1 (5 bases). CDR1 and CDR2 from the germline V gene are SGHVS and FQNEAQ. The CDR3 totals 17 residues. The V end lost 5 bases, the J end lost 2 bases, and 20 bases lay between the germline ends. CDR3 loop: CASSNRPQGAFTDTQYF. CDR3 sequence (DNA): TGTGCCAGCAGCAACCGGCCCCAGGGCGCATTCACAGATACGCAGTATTTT.

This clonotype showed up just a few times. The chain links TRBV7-9 to TRBJ1-2; 7 bases are a match to TRBD1. V lost 5 bases to trimming and J lost 6 bases; unmatched junction nucleotides: 9. This CDR3 region has 14 residues. In germline, CDR1 is SEHNR, CDR2 FQNEAQ (reference sequence). The CDR3 nucleotides are TGTGCCAGCAGCATCACAGGGGCCCTCAATGGCTACACCTTC. Translation gives CASSITGALNGYTF.

In its sample, this clonotype was seen many times. The V gene is TRBV7-9, the J gene TRBJ2-7; TRBD1 aligns across 10 bases. The germline V gene has CDR1 SEHNR and CDR2 FQNEAQ (reference sequence). CDR3 length: 16 residues. V was clipped by 0 bases and J by 3 bases; unmatched bases: 5. The CDR3 DNA follows: TGTGCCAGCAGCTTAGCGGGACAGGGGATTAGCTACGAGCAGTACTTC. Its translation: CASSLAGQGISYEQYF.

This clonotype has only one observation. The chain uses TRBV2 and TRBJ1-1; 8 bases match TRBD1. Germline V CDR1 and CDR2: SNHLY, FYNNEI. The CDR3 contains 15 residues. V shed 6 bases, J shed 3 bases, and the junction held 9 bases outside the gene matches. The CDR3 here is CASSPRGRGDTEAFF. In nucleotides, the CDR3 is TGTGCCAGCAGCCCCAGGGGGCGAGGGGACACTGAAGCTTTCTTT.

This clonotype was seen a handful of times. The chain couples TRBV25-1 to TRBJ2-3; maybe TRBD1 (5 bases). The CDR3 runs 14 residues. Looked up from germline, CDR1 is MGHDK and CDR2 is SYGVNS. Trimming took off 6 bases at V and 3 bases at J, with 13 bases between the two ends. The CDR3 sequence: CASSWGQETDTQYF. The CDR3 nucleotides are TGTGCCAGCAGCTGGGGCCAGGAAACAGATACGCAGTATTTT.

This clonotype has just a few counts. The genes are TRBV12-3 or TRBV12-4 and TRBJ2-1, with D unresolved. V lost 7 bases to trimming and J lost 6 bases, with 16 bases between them. There are 14 residues in the CDR3. This chain's CDR3 is CASTNPFRPNEQFF. The CDR3 coding sequence is TGTGCCAGCACCAACCCATTTCGTCCCAATGAGCAGTTCTTC.

The table lists this clonotype with many counts. The gene calls are TRBV7-2 and TRBJ2-7; TRBD2 matches 13 bases. This CDR3 has 16 amino acids. Trimming cost V 3 bases and J 5 bases; bases outside gene matches: 7. Germline CDR1 SGHTA, CDR2 FQGNSA. The CDR3 region has the DNA TGTGCCAGCAGCTTCGGACTAGCGGGGGCCCGGAACGAGCAGTACTTC. Amino acids: CASSFGLAGARNEQYF.

This clonotype was observed a few times. This rearrangement joins TRBV15 to TRBJ2-7; D possibly corresponds to TRBD2 (6 bases). Trimming pared 5 bases from V and 2 bases from J, leaving 13 bases between. The CDR3 length is 14 residues. Germline CDR1 and CDR2: LNHNV and YYDKDF (reference sequence). CDR3: CATSFGGIPYEQYF. The CDR3 DNA is TGTGCCACCAGCTTTGGAGGGATCCCCTACGAGCAGTACTTC.

The chain employs TRBV6-8 and TRBJ1-1; the D gene is possibly TRBD1 (5 bases). With 4 bases removed from V and 0 bases from J, the gap between germline ends came to 21 bases. Germline V gene data show CDR1 as MNHGY and CDR2 as SAAAGT. This CDR3 has 18 amino acids. CDR3 amino acids: CASSLNPPWGLLNTEAFF. The CDR3 DNA reads TGTGCCAGCAGTTTAAACCCACCTTGGGGGTTACTGAACACTGAAGCTTTCTTT.

The CDR3 reads CASSRNTQGTDTQYF. In DNA, the CDR3 is TGCGCCAGCAGCCGAAACACCCAGGGCACAGATACGCAGTATTTT. V is TRBV4-3 and J is TRBJ2-3; no reliable D call. CDR1 and CDR2 (germline): LGHNA, YSLEER. This CDR3 region has 15 residues. The germline V and J ends were trimmed by 4 bases and 1 base, with 12 bases remaining between them.

The chain couples TRBV5-1 to TRBJ2-1, with TRBD2 matching over 11 bases. V was pared by 0 bases and J by 9 bases, with 11 bases of the junction left unmatched. The CDR3 is 17 residues long. Germline CDR1 and CDR2: SGHRS and YFSETQ. The CDR3 is CASSLASGLAESGEQFF. DNA for the CDR3: TGCGCCAGCAGCTTGGCCTCGGGACTAGCGGAGTCGGGTGAGCAGTTCTTC.

This clonotype came up many times. The J gene is TRBJ2-3, the V gene TRBV7-2, with 10 bases aligning to TRBD2. The CDR3 spans 14 residues. Germline lookup yields CDR1 SGHTA and CDR2 FQGNSA. V lost 6 bases and J lost 2; bases outside the gene matches: 2. DNA for the CDR3: TGTGCCAGCAGACTAGCGGGGTCCACAGATACGCAGTATTTT. It yields the protein CASRLAGSTDTQYF.

This clonotype was recorded only once. Mismatch with germline at one junction end may stem from a read error. V and J are TRBV19 and TRBJ2-1; 11 bases agree with TRBD2. The CDR3 totals 17 residues. CDR1 is LNHDA and CDR2 is SQIVND in the germline V gene (reference sequence). In nucleotides, the CDR3 is TGTGCCAGTAGTGTGACTAGCGGGGCCTCATCTGGCAATGAGCAGCTCTTC. This gives the protein CASSVTSGASSGNEQLF.